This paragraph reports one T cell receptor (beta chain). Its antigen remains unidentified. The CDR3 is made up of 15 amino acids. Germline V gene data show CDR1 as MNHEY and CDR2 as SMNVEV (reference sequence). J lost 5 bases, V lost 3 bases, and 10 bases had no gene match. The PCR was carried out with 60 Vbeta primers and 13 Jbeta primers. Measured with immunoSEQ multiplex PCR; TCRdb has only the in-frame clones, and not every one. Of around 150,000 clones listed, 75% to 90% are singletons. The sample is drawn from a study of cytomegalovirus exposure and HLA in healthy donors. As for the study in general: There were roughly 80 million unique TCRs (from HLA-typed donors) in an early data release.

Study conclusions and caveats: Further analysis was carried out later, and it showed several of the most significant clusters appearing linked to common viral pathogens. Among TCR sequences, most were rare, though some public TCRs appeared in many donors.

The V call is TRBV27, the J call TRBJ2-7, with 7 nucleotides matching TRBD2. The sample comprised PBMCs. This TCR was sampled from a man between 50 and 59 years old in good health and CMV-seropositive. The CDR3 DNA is TGTGCCAGCAGTTTTGGTGGGAGGGCCTTGAACGAGCAGTACTTC. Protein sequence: CASSFGGRALNEQYF.